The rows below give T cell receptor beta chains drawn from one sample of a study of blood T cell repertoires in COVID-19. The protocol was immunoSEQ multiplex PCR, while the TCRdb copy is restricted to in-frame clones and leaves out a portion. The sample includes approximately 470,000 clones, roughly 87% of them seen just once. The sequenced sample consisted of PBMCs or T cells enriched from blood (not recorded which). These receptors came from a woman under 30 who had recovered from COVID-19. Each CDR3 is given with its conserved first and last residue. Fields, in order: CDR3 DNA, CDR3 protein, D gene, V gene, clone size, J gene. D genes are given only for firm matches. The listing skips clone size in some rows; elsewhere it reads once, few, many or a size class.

TGTGCCATCAGCCGGACAGGGTACGAGCAGTACTTC | CAISRTGYEQYF | TRBD1 | TRBV10-3 | - | TRBJ2-7
TGCGCCAGCAGCCTCGGGGTTTCGAACACCGGGGAGCTGTTTTTT | CASSLGVSNTGELFF | - | TRBV5-1 | - | TRBJ2-2
TGTGCCAGCAGCGCACTAACCTCTAGCGGGGTATCAGAGACCCAGTACTTC | CASSALTSSGVSETQYF | TRBD2 | TRBV5-5 | - | TRBJ2-5
TGTGCCAGCCTTAGGGCCCCGACGGGAGGTGGTGAAAAACTGTTTTTT | CASLRAPTGGGEKLFF | - | TRBV2 | - | TRBJ1-4
TGTGCCAGTACAAGGCAACAGGGTGGACATGGCTACACCTTC | CASTRQQGGHGYTF | - | TRBV19 | once | TRBJ1-2
TGTGCCAGCTCAGTAGACAGCAGCCAAGAGACCCAGTACTTC | CASSVDSSQETQYF | - | TRBV18 | - | TRBJ2-5
TGTGCCAGCACCGAAGAGGGCATGAACACTGAAGCTTTCTTT | CASTEEGMNTEAFF | - | TRBV2 | - | TRBJ1-1
TGCGCCAGCAGCTTTACAGGGTTTAATCAGCCCCAGCATTTT | CASSFTGFNQPQHF | - | TRBV4-1 | - | TRBJ1-5
TGTGCCAGCAGTGACGAGACAGGGCTTACTGAAGCTTTCTTT | CASSDETGLTEAFF | TRBD1 | TRBV25-1 | few | TRBJ1-1
TGCGCCAGCAGTCACGGTTGGGGCGCAAGAAACATTCAGTACTTC | CASSHGWGARNIQYF | - | TRBV23-1 | - | TRBJ2-4
TGCAGTGCTAGTTTGGCGGGGGGTGACACTGAAGCTTTCTTT | CSASLAGGDTEAFF | - | TRBV20-1 | - | TRBJ1-1
TGTGCCAGCAGCCAAGGGACTCCTCCCCACCGCGAGCAGTACTTC | CASSQGTPPHREQYF | - | TRBV3-1/TRBV3-2 | - | TRBJ2-7
TGTGCCAGCACTATAAAAGGGGGTTACACTGAAGCTTTCTTT | CASTIKGGYTEAFF | - | TRBV28 | - | TRBJ1-1
TGTGCCAGCAGCCTTCTACTCCTGGATACGCAGTATTTT | CASSLLLLDTQYF | - | TRBV11-2 | - | TRBJ2-3
TGTGCCAGCAGCTCAAAGAGAGTCGTCCCAAAAGATACGCAGTATTTT | CASSSKRVVPKDTQYF | - | TRBV7-8 | - | TRBJ2-3
TGTGCCAGCAGCTTTACAGGGACCGATGAGCAGTTCTTC | CASSFTGTDEQFF | - | TRBV7-3 | - | TRBJ2-1
TGCGCCAGCAGTGGGACAGGGAAGGGCGAGCAGTACTTC | CASSGTGKGEQYF | TRBD1 | TRBV10-1 | - | TRBJ2-7
TGTGCCAGCAGCTTAGGGGTAGCGGGGCATCAAGAGACCCAGTACTTC | CASSLGVAGHQETQYF | TRBD2 | TRBV11-2 | - | TRBJ2-5
TGTGCCAGCAGCCCCGACAGGGAGACCCAGTACTTC | CASSPDRETQYF | - | TRBV7-2 | - | TRBJ2-5
TGTGCCAGCAGCTTGGCTTTGGCGGGGGCCAATGAGCAGTTCTTC | CASSLALAGANEQFF | - | TRBV5-4 | once | TRBJ2-1
TGTGCCAGCAGCTTCGGTCCGGACAGTTCTAATGAAAAACTGTTTTTT | CASSFGPDSSNEKLFF | - | TRBV11-2 | - | TRBJ1-4
TGTGCCAGTAGTCCTCCAGGGGGGAACACTGAAGCTTTCTTT | CASSPPGGNTEAFF | TRBD1 | TRBV19 | - | TRBJ1-1
TGTGCCAGCAGTCTCGGGGGTCAGCCCCAGCATTTT | CASSLGGQPQHF | - | TRBV27 | - | TRBJ1-5
TGTGCCTGGTCCCTGAGACAGGGAAATGAAAAACTGTTTTTT | CAWSLRQGNEKLFF | TRBD1 | TRBV30 | - | TRBJ1-4
TGTGCCAGCAGTTTCTCTCATGGGGGGACTTACGAGCAGTACTTC | CASSFSHGGTYEQYF | - | TRBV27 | - | TRBJ2-7
TGTGCCAGCAGCTTGTGGGACAGCCTGATAGACACTGAAGCTTTCTTT | CASSLWDSLIDTEAFF | TRBD1 | TRBV5-5 | - | TRBJ1-1
TGTGCCAGCAGCTTAGAAGGGGGCAGCTCTGGGGCCAACGTCCTGACTTTC | CASSLEGGSSGANVLTF | TRBD1 | TRBV13 | - | TRBJ2-6
TGTGCCAGCAGTTTCAGGGCCCGGAGTCCGGGAGCTTTCTTT | CASSFRARSPGAFF | - | TRBV28 | - | TRBJ1-1
TGTGCCACCGCGGCCACTGTAAATTCACCCCTCCACTTT | CATAATVNSPLHF | - | TRBV6-5 | - | TRBJ1-6
TGCGCCAGCAGCTTGTGGGGCTCTAGCACAGATACGCAGTATTTT | CASSLWGSSTDTQYF | - | TRBV5-1 | - | TRBJ2-3
TGTGCCAGCAGCGACAGGACTACTGAAGCTTTCTTT | CASSDRTTEAFF | - | TRBV27 | - | TRBJ1-1
TGCGCCAGCAGCTTGCAGACAGATAATTCACCCCTCCACTTT | CASSLQTDNSPLHF | - | TRBV5-1 | once | TRBJ1-6
TGTGCCAGCAGCTCGCCAGGGGGCGAGCAGTACTTC | CASSSPGGEQYF | TRBD1 | TRBV5-6 | - | TRBJ2-7
TGTGCCAGCAGCTTTGCGTCGTTACAGGGCGTATTTTCCTATAATTCACCCCTCCACTTT | CASSFASLQGVFSYNSPLHF | - | TRBV5-5 | - | TRBJ1-6
TGTGCCTGGGACCGGAGCTCCTATAATTCACCCCTCCACTTT | CAWDRSSYNSPLHF | - | TRBV30 | - | TRBJ1-6
TGTGCCAGTAGTATTAATACAGATACGCAGTATTTT | CASSINTDTQYF | - | TRBV19 | - | TRBJ2-3
TGTGCCAGCAGCTACGGGACTAGCGGGGGAGGACATACGCAGTATTTT | CASSYGTSGGGHTQYF | TRBD2 | TRBV5-4 | - | TRBJ2-3
TGTGCTAGCAGCTTAGGTTTGGGCGGGGAAGATACGCAGTATTTT | CASSLGLGGEDTQYF | - | TRBV7-7 | - | TRBJ2-3
TGTGCCTGGAGTGTATCAGTTCGGGGGACGCCTTTCTTT | CAWSVSVRGTPFF | - | TRBV30 | - | TRBJ1-1
TGTGCCAGCTCACTTAAGGCCGACAGGGGGTACAAAGTGATAGGCTACACCTTC | CASSLKADRGYKVIGYTF | TRBD1 | TRBV18 | - | TRBJ1-2
TGTGCCGGCCTATTCGGGTTAGCCAAAAACATTCAGTACTTC | CAGLFGLAKNIQYF | - | TRBV9 | - | TRBJ2-4
TGTGCCAGCAGCCAAGACCTTAGTGGGACAGGGCTCTACGAGCAGTACTTC | CASSQDLSGTGLYEQYF | TRBD1 | TRBV4-2 | - | TRBJ2-7
TGTGCCAGCACGTTGAACTCGGACTATGGCTACACCTTC | CASTLNSDYGYTF | - | TRBV6-5 | - | TRBJ1-2
TGTGCCAGCAGTGAACTGTCGGGGGACAGGTCAATCCTAGCCAAAAACATTCAGTACTTC | CASSELSGDRSILAKNIQYF | TRBD1 | TRBV6-1 | few | TRBJ2-4
TGTGCCAGCAGTCAAAACAGTGGCGGGGGGTCATTCAATGAGCAGTTCTTC | CASSQNSGGGSFNEQFF | TRBD2 | TRBV6-6 | - | TRBJ2-1
TGTGCCTGGAGTTTCCCAGGACATTGGAGCTCCTACGAGCAGTACTTC | CAWSFPGHWSSYEQYF | - | TRBV30 | - | TRBJ2-7
TGTGCCAGTAGCGTACGGAGCCCAATAGAGGGAGAGACCCAGTACTTC | CASSVRSPIEGETQYF | - | TRBV19 | - | TRBJ2-5
TGTGCCAGCTCACCATTTGTAGCTAACTATGGCTACACCTTC | CASSPFVANYGYTF | - | TRBV18 | - | TRBJ1-2
TGTGCCAGCAGCTTACAGGTTACGACACTAGCCAAAAACATTCAGTACTTC | CASSLQVTTLAKNIQYF | - | TRBV7-9 | - | TRBJ2-4
TGTGCCAGCAGCCCCTTCGGGGGGGCCGGAACAGATACGCAGTATTTT | CASSPFGGAGTDTQYF | TRBD2 | TRBV5-4 | - | TRBJ2-3